The clone carrying this T cell receptor (beta chain) came up once. Antigen: not known. Calling Graves' hyperthyroidism stable meant ophthalmopathy did not progress within 18 months. The diagnostic basis comprised clinical symptoms, serum thyroxine and TRAb, thyroid ultrasound and orbital computed tomography. This entry comes from a study of T cells in Graves' hyperthyroidism and ophthalmopathy. Findings and limits, study-wide: Clonotypes that were expanded in thyroid above 0.001 mostly appeared in blood too. Stable hyperthyroidism and ophthalmopathy were separated using 13 V-J signatures.

TCR beta CDR3 regions were amplified from RNA. First-round RT-PCR targeting the TCR CDR3 was performed with the HTBI primer set. TCRdb reprocessed the multiplex PCR reads with MiXCR, giving one entry per CDR3 protein. The table shows hundreds of thousands of distinct CDR3 sequences, with roughly 40% occurring only once. The clonotype comes from a man between 18 and 29 years old with Graves' hyperthyroidism. Sequenced material: blood.

This CDR3 reads CASSSGRGIDNYGYTF. DNA for the CDR3: TGTGCCAGCAGCTCCGGAAGGGGGATAGATAACTATGGCTACACCTTC. The genes are TRBV9 and TRBJ1-2; possible D gene TRBD1, 6 bases. The V gene's germline CDR1 is SGDLS and CDR2 YYNGEE. V was pared by 4 bases and J by 1 base, with 17 bases between. The CDR3 sequence is 16 residues long.